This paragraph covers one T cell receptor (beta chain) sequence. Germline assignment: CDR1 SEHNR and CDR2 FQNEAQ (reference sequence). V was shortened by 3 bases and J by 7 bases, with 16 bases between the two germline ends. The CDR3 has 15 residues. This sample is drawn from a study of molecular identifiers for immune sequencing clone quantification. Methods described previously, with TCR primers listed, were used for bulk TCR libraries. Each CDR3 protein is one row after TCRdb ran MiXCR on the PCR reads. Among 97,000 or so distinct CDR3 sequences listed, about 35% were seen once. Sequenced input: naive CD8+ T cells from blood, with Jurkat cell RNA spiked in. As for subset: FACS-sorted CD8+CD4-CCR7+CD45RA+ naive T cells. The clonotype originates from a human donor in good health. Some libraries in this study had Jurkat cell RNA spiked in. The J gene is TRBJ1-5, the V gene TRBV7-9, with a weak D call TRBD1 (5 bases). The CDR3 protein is CASSLGTHSEQPQHF. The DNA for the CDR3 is TGTGCCAGCAGCTTGGGGACCCATAGCGAACAGCCCCAGCATTTT.